Sequencing of this T cell receptor beta chain was carried out in a study of tumor and adjacent non-tumor tissue in lung cancer. Germline assignment: CDR1 SNHLY and CDR2 FYNNEI. The CDR3 length is 14 residues. Trimming stripped 2 bases from V and 2 bases from J, with 9 bases between. The template was RNA from unsorted bulk tissue. Distant lung tissue was collected more than 3 cm away from the tumor edge. The library came from three nested PCR rounds adapted from ARM-PCR protocols. One entry per CDR3 protein results from TCRdb running MiXCR on the multiplex PCR reads. The repertoire includes about 67,000 distinct CDR3 sequences, more than 65% of them detected once, and 35% to 50% sits in the top ten.

Sequenced: distant non-tumor lung tissue. This clonotype was sampled from a man aged 60-69 years with non-small cell lung cancer. This sequence joins TRBV2 and TRBJ1-2; D not resolved. The CDR3 DNA is TGTGCCAGCAGTGAATCCACTGGGAACTATGGCTACACCTTC. The encoded protein is CASSESTGNYGYTF. The whole variable domain, filled in from reference TRBV2 and TRBJ1-2, reads EPEVTQTPSHQVTQMGQEVILRCVPISNHLYFYWYRQILGQKVEFLVSFYNNEISEKSEIFDDQFSVERPDGSNFTLKIRSTKLEDSAMYFCASSESTGNYGYTFGSGTRLTVV.